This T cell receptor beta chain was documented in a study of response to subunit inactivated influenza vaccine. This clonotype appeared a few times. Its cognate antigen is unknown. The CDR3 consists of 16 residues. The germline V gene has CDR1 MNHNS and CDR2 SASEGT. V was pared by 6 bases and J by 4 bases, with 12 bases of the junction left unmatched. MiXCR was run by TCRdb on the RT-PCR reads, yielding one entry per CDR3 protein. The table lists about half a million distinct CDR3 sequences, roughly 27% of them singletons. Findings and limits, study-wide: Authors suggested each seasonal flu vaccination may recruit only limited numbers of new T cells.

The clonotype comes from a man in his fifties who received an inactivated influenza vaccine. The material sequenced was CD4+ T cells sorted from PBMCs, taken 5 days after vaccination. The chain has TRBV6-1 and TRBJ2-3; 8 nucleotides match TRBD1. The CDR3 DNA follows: TGTGCCAGCAGAACATCAGGACAGGGAGGTTCAGATACGCAGTATTTT. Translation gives CASRTSGQGGSDTQYF.